This is a list of T cell receptor beta chains from one sample in a study of blood T cell repertoires in COVID-19. The protocol was immunoSEQ multiplex PCR, while the TCRdb copy is restricted to in-frame clones and leaves out a portion. This table holds around 37,000 clones, nearly 90% found once. Sequences were obtained from peripheral blood. Receptors originate from a human donor in a cohort sampled during active COVID-19. Each CDR3 is given with its conserved first and last residue. The D gene is left open where the match is weak. A clone size is listed for some rows: how often the clone was seen (once, few, many), or a class if it is expanded.

TRBV3-1/TRBV3-2,TRBJ2-1,.,TRBD2,TGTGCCAGCAGCCAATATTCCTTCGAGCGGGGGGATGAGCAGTTCTTC,CASSQYSFERGDEQFF
TRBV11-1,TRBJ1-1,.,TRBD1,TGTGCCAGCAGCACGGGACAGGGTCGAACTGAAGCTTTCTTT,CASSTGQGRTEAFF
TRBV19,TRBJ1-1,.,.,TGTGCCAGTAGTCCTCGACAGCTCACTGAAGCTTTCTTT,CASSPRQLTEAFF
TRBV3-1/TRBV3-2,TRBJ1-2,once,TRBD1,TGTGCCAGCAGCCGACAGGGGGCAAAAGCGGGCTACACCTTC,CASSRQGAKAGYTF
TRBV2,TRBJ2-2,.,.,TGTGCCAGCAGTGAGAGGCTAATCGCCTCGGGGGAGCTGTTTTTT,CASSERLIASGELFF
TRBV15,TRBJ2-1,.,.,TGTGCCACCAGCAGAGGGGGCGGGGCCTACAATGAGCAGTTCTTC,CATSRGGGAYNEQFF
TRBV7-9,TRBJ1-1,.,.,TGTGCCAGCAGCTTAACAACAGGGAACACTGAAGCTTTCTTT,CASSLTTGNTEAFF
TRBV5-4,TRBJ2-1,once,TRBD2,TGTGCCAGCAGCTTGGAGGCTGCGGGGGGGCCGAATGAGCAGTTCTTC,CASSLEAAGGPNEQFF
TRBV7-6,TRBJ1-1,.,.,TGTGCCAGCAGCTTAGGGCAGGGCTCACTTTACACTGAAGCTTTCTTT,CASSLGQGSLYTEAFF
TRBV7-3,TRBJ2-5,once,TRBD2,TGTGCCAGCAGTTTCGGGGGGGCCAGTAAAGAGACCCAGTACTTC,CASSFGGASKETQYF
TRBV6-5,TRBJ1-2,.,.,TGTGCCAGCAGTTACGGGGCAGGAAGTTATGGCTACACCTTC,CASSYGAGSYGYTF
TRBV4-1,TRBJ2-3,.,TRBD2,TGCGCCAGCAGCCGATCTAGCGGGGGCACAGATACGCAGTATTTT,CASSRSSGGTDTQYF
TRBV2,TRBJ2-2,.,TRBD1,TGTGCCAGCACCCGGGACAGGGGAAACACCGGGGAGCTGTTTTTT,CASTRDRGNTGELFF
TRBV9,TRBJ1-6,few,.,TGTGCCAGCAGCCCCGGAAGCGGGAAGGATTCACCCCTCCACTTT,CASSPGSGKDSPLHF
TRBV19,TRBJ1-2,.,.,TGTGCCAGTAGTATAGAGGGCAGGGGCTATGGCTACACCTTC,CASSIEGRGYGYTF
TRBV5-6,TRBJ1-6,.,.,TGTGCCAGCAGCTTGAAGAGGTATAATTCACCCCTCCACTTT,CASSLKRYNSPLHF
TRBV2,TRBJ1-2,.,TRBD1,TGTGCCAGCAGTGAAGGGACAGGGGAATTCTATGGCTACACCTTC,CASSEGTGEFYGYTF
TRBV28,TRBJ1-6,.,.,TGTGCCAGCAGCACGGGCCTCTCGAGGGATTCACCCCTCCACTTT,CASSTGLSRDSPLHF
TRBV3-1/TRBV3-2,TRBJ2-3,.,.,TGTGCCAGCAGCCAAGTGAGACGACTGTCCCAATCAGATACGCAGTATTTT,CASSQVRRLSQSDTQYF
TRBV5-6,TRBJ2-1,.,TRBD2,TGTGCCAGCAGGAGGACTAGCGGGGATTACAATGAGCAGTTCTTC,CASRRTSGDYNEQFF
TRBV5-6,TRBJ2-3,.,.,TGTGCCAGCAGCTTGGCCACGCGGGGAAGCACAGATACGCAGTATTTT,CASSLATRGSTDTQYF
TRBV18,TRBJ2-1,.,TRBD1,TGTGCCAGCTCACCAGGCGAAGACAGGGTTTCCTACAATGAGCAGTTCTTC,CASSPGEDRVSYNEQFF
TRBV5-1,TRBJ2-5,few,.,TGCGCCAGCAGCTTGACAGTACAAGAGACCCAGTACTTC,CASSLTVQETQYF
TRBV18,TRBJ2-7,.,TRBD1,TGTGCCAGCTCACGTGGGACAGGGCTTTCCGAGCAGTACTTC,CASSRGTGLSEQYF
TRBV2,TRBJ1-6,.,TRBD1,TGTGCCAGCAGTGCGGGACAGGGGAGTTTACCCCTCCACTTT,CASSAGQGSLPLHF
TRBV27,TRBJ1-5,.,TRBD1,TGTGCCAGCAGTCCGAACAGGGGCCAGCCCCAGCATTTT,CASSPNRGQPQHF
TRBV5-4,TRBJ2-7,few,.,TGTGCCAGCAGCTCCCCGGGGGACAGCGGCGAGCAGTACTTC,CASSSPGDSGEQYF